This T cell receptor beta chain was identified during a study of OX40 agonist ivuxolimab in advanced cancers. Study-level background: Ivuxolimab, which targeted the costimulatory receptor OX40 (CD134), was an agonistic, fully human IgG2 monoclonal antibody. Intravenous ivuxolimab was administered to patients every 2 weeks at six dose levels: 0.01, 0.1, 0.3, 1.5, 3 and 10 mg/kg. Of the approximately 50 patients in dose escalation, about 20 had hepatocellular carcinoma, some 15 had melanoma, 9 had renal cell carcinoma and 9 had head and neck cancer. A male proportion of around 80% and a mean age of 60 years, ranging from about 20 to 79, were recorded for the dose-escalation cohort. Prior anti-PD-1, anti-PD-L1 or anti-CTLA-4 therapy was permitted, and checkpoint inhibitors had been received by about 44% of dose-escalation patients. Three dose-escalation patients achieved partial responses, one with hepatocellular carcinoma and two with cutaneous melanoma. The purpose of peripheral TCRbeta sequencing was to test whether ivuxolimab changed TCR sequence diversity and led to clonal T-cell expansion. The paper reports the monotherapy dose-escalation portion (N of about 50 patients) of the phase I ivuxolimab trial.

The germline V gene supplies CDR1 SQVTM and CDR2 ANQGSEA. The CDR3, cysteine through phenylalanine, is 12 amino acids long. Only the CDR3 region is kept as DNA, spanning 36 bases read in frame from base 1. Trimming takes 4 bases from V and 6 bases from J, and the germline ends sit 13 bases apart. To sequence the TCRbeta CDR3 region, genomic DNA was isolated from the sorted cells. The immunoSEQ Assay was used to sequence the TCRbeta CDR3 regions. Drawn from immuneACCESS, this table holds only the in-frame rearrangements with V and J called that TCRdb kept. Clones are partly lost; checked studies trace under half to an unresolved V gene and leave the rest unexplained. The sample data list about 30,000 clones, and around 80% of these were observed just once. The ten largest make up about a tenth of the sample. About this clone itself: No antigen is known for it. Base qualities were left out, and no much larger clone turns up one base away.

The trial excluded patients who had a history of autoimmune disease or who were on systemic immunosuppression. Peripheral blood for TCR sequencing was collected from all dose cohorts at baseline, on cycle 4 day 1, and on cycle 7 day 1. The samples were drawn from a first-in-human, open-label, multicenter phase I dose-escalation trial of ivuxolimab. Adults with locally advanced or metastatic melanoma, renal cell carcinoma, hepatocellular carcinoma or head and neck squamous cell carcinoma were enrolled in the trial. Before TCR sequencing, CD4+ T cells and CD8+ T cells from peripheral blood were sorted into separate populations. Beyond this particular receptor, the publication reports: Antigen specificity was not determined for the clonally expanded peripheral T cells. After ivuxolimab, more expanded clones were found on average in CD8+ T cells than in CD4+ T cells. Partial responders in the 0.1-3.0 mg/kg groups had among the lowest normalized peripheral clonal expansion, especially among CD8+ T cells. At doses of 0.1 to 3.0 mg/kg, clonal expansion of both CD4+ and CD8+ blood T cells was observed from baseline to week 6. Low levels of normalized T-cell clonal expansion were also seen in some patients who did not respond.

The receptor comes from an adult with an advanced solid tumor such as melanoma, head and neck, liver or kidney cancer. The chain joins TRBV29-1 to TRBJ2-7; matching of 5 bases hints at TRBD1 as the D gene. The sample consisted of CD4+ or CD8+ T cells sorted from blood, taken in a trial of the OX40 agonist ivuxolimab. The base sequence is TGCAGCGTTGGACTTAGGGGCGGCGAGCAGTACTTC. This sequence encodes CSVGLRGGEQYF.